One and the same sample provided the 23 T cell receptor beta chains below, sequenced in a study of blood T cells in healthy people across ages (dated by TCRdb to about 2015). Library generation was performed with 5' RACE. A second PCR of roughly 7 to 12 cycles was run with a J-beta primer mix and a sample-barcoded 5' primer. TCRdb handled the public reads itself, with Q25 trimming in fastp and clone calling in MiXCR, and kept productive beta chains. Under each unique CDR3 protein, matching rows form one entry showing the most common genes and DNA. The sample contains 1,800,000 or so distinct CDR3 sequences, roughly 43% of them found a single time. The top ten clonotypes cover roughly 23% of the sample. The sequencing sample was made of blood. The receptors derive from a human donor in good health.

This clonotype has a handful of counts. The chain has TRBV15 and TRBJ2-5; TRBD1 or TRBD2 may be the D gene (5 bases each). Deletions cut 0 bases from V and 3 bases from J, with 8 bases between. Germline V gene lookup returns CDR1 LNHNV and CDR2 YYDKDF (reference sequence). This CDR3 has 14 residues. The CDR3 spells CATSRDRGEETQYF. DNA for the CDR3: TGTGCCACCAGCAGAGATAGAGGGGAAGAGACCCAGTACTTC.

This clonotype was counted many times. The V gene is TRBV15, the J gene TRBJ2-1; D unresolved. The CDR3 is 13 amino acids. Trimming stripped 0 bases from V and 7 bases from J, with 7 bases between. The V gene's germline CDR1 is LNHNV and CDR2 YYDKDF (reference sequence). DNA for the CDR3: TGTGCCACCAGCAGAGATCTTGGTAATGAGCAGTTCTTC. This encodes CATSRDLGNEQFF.

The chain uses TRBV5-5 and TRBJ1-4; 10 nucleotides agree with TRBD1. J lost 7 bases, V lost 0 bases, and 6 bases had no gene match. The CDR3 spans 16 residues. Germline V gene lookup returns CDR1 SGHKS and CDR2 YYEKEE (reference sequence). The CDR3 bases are TGTGCCAGCAGCTTGGCCAGAGACAGGGGGCGTGAAAAACTGTTTTTT. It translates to CASSLARDRGREKLFF.

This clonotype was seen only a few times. Here the CDR3 DNA reads TGTGCCAGCAAATCCAGGGGGAGGCAGTACTTC. It translates to CASKSRGRQYF. V is TRBV6-5 and J is TRBJ2-7; TRBD1 matches 7 bases. The CDR3 is made up of 11 amino acids. In germline, CDR1 is MNHEY, CDR2 SVGAGI. The V segment lost 7 bases and the J segment 9 bases; nucleotides outside the gene matches: 6.

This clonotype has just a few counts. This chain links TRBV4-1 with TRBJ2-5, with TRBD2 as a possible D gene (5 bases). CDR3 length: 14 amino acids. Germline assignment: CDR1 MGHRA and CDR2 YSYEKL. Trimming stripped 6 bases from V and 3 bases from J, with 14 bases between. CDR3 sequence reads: CASSLTQAEETQYF. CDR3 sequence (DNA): TGCGCCAGCAGTCTCACTCAAGCGGAAGAGACCCAGTACTTC.

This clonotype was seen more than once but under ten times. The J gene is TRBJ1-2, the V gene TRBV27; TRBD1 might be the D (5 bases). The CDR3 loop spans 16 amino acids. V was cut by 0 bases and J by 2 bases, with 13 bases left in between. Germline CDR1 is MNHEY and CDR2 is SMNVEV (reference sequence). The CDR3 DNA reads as TGTGCCAGCAGTTTATCCCAGGCCCGGGGGAACTATGGCTACACCTTC. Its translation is CASSLSQARGNYGYTF.

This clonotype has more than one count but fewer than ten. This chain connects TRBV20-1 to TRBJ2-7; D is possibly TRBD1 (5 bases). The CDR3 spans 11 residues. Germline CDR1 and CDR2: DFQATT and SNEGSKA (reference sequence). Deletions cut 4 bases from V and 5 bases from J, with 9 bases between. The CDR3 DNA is TGCAGTGCTAACGTGACAGACGAGCAGTACTTC. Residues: CSANVTDEQYF.

The CDR3 nucleotides read TGTGCCAGCAGGGTTACAGGGGCCACTGAAGCTTTCTTT. Translating it yields CASRVTGATEAFF. The chain has TRBV2 and TRBJ1-1; 7 bases are shared with TRBD1. V lost 6 bases, J lost 4 bases, and 5 bases stayed unmatched. Looked up from germline, CDR1 is SNHLY and CDR2 is FYNNEI. The CDR3 loop spans 13 amino acids.

The CDR3 region is CASSSEMGDEKLFF. For the CDR3, the DNA is TGTGCCAGCAGCTCAGAGATGGGCGATGAAAAACTGTTTTTT. The chain employs TRBV7-2 and TRBJ1-4, with unresolved D. Germline V gives CDR1 SGHTA, CDR2 FQGNSA. With 4 bases removed from V and 6 bases from J, the gap between germline ends came to 12 bases. The CDR3 runs 14 residues.

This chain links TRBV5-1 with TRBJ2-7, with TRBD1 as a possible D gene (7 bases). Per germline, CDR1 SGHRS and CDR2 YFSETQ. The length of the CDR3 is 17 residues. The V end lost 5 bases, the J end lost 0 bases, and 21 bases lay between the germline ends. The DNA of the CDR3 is TGCGCCAGCAGGGGCGGGACAGTACGCTTAAACTCCTACGAGCAGTACTTC. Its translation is CASRGGTVRLNSYEQYF.

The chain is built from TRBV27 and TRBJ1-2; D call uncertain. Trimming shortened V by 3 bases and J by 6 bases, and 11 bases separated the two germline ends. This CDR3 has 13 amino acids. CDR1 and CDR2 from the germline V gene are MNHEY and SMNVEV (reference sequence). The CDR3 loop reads CASSFGFDHGYTF. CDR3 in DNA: TGTGCCAGCAGTTTTGGTTTTGACCATGGCTACACCTTC.

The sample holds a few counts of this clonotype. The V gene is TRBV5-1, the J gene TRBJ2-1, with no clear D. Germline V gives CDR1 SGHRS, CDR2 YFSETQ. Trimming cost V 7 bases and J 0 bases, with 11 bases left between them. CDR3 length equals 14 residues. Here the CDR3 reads CASQLVSSYNEQFF. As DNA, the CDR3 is TGCGCCAGCCAGCTAGTGAGCTCCTACAATGAGCAGTTCTTC.

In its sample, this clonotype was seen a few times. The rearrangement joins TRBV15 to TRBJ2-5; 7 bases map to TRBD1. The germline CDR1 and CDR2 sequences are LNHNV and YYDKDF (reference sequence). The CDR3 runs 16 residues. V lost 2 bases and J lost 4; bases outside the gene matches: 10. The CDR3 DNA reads TGTGCCACCAGCAGACGTCTTACAGGGGAAGGAGAGACCCAGTACTTC. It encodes CATSRRLTGEGETQYF.

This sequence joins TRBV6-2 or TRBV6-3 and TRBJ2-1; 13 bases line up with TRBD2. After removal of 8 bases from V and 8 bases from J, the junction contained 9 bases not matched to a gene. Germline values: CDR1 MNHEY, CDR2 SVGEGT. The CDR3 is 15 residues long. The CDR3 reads CASGELAGGPDEQFF. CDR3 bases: TGTGCCAGCGGAGAACTAGCGGGGGGGCCGGATGAGCAGTTCTTC.

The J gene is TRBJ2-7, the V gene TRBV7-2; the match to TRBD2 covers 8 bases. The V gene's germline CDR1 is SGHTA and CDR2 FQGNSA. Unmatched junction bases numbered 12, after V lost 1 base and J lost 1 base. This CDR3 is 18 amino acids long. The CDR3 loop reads CASSLVGRRGVGSYEQYF. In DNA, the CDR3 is TGTGCCAGCAGCTTAGTCGGGAGGCGGGGGGTTGGATCCTACGAGCAGTACTTC.

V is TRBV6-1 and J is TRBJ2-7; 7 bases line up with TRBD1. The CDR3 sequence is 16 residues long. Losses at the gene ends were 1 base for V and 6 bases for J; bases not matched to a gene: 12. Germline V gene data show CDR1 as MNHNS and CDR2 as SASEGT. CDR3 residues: CASSEVGTAWPGEQYF. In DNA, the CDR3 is TGTGCCAGCAGTGAAGTAGGGACAGCCTGGCCGGGCGAGCAGTACTTC.

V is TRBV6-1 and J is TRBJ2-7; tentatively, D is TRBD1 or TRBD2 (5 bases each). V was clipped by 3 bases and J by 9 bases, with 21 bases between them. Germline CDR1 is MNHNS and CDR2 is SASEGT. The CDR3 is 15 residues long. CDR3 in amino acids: CASSDGGLVRIGQYF. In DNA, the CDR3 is TGTGCCAGCAGTGATGGGGGTCTAGTCCGGATCGGGCAGTACTTC.

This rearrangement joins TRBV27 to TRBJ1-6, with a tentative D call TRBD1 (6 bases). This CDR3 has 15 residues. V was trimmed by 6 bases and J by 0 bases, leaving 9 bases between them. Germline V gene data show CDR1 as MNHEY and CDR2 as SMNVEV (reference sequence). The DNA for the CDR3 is TGTGCCAGCAGGCCGGACAGCTCCTATAATTCACCCCTCCACTTT. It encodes CASRPDSSYNSPLHF.

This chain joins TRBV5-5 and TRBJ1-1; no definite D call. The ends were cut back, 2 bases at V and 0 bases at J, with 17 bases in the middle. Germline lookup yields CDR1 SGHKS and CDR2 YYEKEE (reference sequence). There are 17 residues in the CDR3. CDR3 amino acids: CASSFDHDWVMNTEAFF. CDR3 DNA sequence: TGTGCCAGCAGCTTTGATCACGATTGGGTTATGAACACTGAAGCTTTCTTT. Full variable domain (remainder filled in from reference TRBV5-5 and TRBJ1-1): DAGVTQSPTHLIKTRGQQVTLRCSPISGHKSVSWYQQVLGQGPQFIFQYYEKEERGRGNFPDRFSARQFPNYSSELNVNALLLGDSALYLCASSFDHDWVMNTEAFFGQGTRLTVV.

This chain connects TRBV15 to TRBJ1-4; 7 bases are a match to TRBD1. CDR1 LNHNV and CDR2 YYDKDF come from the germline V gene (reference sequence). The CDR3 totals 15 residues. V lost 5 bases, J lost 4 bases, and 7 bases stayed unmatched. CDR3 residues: CATSSQRQGNEKLFF. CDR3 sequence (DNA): TGTGCCACCAGCTCCCAGAGACAGGGTAATGAAAAACTGTTTTTT.

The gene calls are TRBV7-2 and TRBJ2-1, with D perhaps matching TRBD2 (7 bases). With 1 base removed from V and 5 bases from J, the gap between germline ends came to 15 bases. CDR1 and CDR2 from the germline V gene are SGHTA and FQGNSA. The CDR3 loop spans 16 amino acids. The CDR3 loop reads CASSLDSGGRNNEQFF. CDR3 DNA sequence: TGTGCCAGCAGCTTAGATTCGGGGGGCCGAAACAATGAGCAGTTCTTC.

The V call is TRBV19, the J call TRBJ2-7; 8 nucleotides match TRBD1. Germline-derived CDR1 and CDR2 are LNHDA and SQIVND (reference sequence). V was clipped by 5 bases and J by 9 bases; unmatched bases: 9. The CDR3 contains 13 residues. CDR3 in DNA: TGTGCCAGTAGTCTGGACAGGGAGATCGGGCAGTACTTC. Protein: CASSLDREIGQYF.

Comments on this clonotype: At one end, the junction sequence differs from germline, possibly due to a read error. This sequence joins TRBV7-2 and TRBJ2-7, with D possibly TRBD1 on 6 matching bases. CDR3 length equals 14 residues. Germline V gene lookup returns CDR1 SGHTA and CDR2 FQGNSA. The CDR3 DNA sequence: TGTGTCAGCAGCTTAAAGGGGGAGTCCTACGAGCAGTACTTC. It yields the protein CVSSLKGESYEQYF. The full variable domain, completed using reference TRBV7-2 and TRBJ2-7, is GAGVSQSPSNKVTEKGKDVELRCDPISGHTALYWYRQSLGQGLEFLIYFQGNSAPDKSGLPSDRFSAERTGGSVSTLTIQRTQQEDSAVYLCVSSLKGESYEQYFGPGTRLTVT.